This T cell receptor beta chain appears in the sequencing data of a study of T cell changes during pregnancy in multiple sclerosis. The protocol was immunoSEQ multiplex PCR, while the TCRdb copy is restricted to in-frame clones and leaves out a portion. The table includes fewer than 130,000 clones, roughly nine tenths detected once. The count of this clone is one. The CDR3 extends over 15 amino acids. CDR1 and CDR2 from the germline V gene are MNHNY and SVGAGI (reference sequence). Trimming removed 2 bases at V and 5 bases at J, with 15 bases between. Sequences were derived from peripheral blood, sampled after pregnancy. The chain has TRBV6-6 and TRBJ1-1, with D perhaps TRBD1 (6 bases). This receptor was obtained from a female donor with multiple sclerosis, enrolled in a pregnancy study. CDR3 sequence reads: CASSYPQGPRTEAFF. In DNA, the CDR3 is TGTGCCAGCAGTTACCCACAGGGCCCTAGGACTGAAGCTTTCTTT.